The 16 T cell receptor beta chains presented below share a single source sample, sequenced in a study of blood T cell repertoires in COVID-19. The assay was immunoSEQ multiplex PCR, and TCRdb's table has in-frame clones only and misses some. Among around 140,000 clones listed, 70% to 85% were seen once. Material for sequencing was peripheral blood. The receptors here all came from a woman older than 75 with acute or convalescent COVID-19.

This clone was seen once. V and J are TRBV3-1 (or the pseudogene TRBV3-2) and TRBJ2-7; 7 bases are shared with TRBD1. Germline loops: CDR1 LGHDT, CDR2 YNNKEL (reference sequence). The ends lost 10 bases at V and 2 bases at J; junction bases unmatched: 8. This CDR3 region has 13 residues. The chain's CDR3 is CATSRQGTYEQYF. The DNA of the CDR3 is TGTGCCACGAGCCGACAGGGTACCTACGAGCAGTACTTC.

The chain is built from TRBV4-1 and TRBJ2-3; D is perhaps TRBD2 (7 bases). V was pared by 1 base and J by 6 bases, with 14 bases between. In germline, CDR1 is MGHRA, CDR2 YSYEKL. The CDR3 is 15 amino acids. The CDR3 sequence: CASSQGRGGLDTQYF. The CDR3 coding sequence is TGCGCCAGCAGCCAAGGAAGGGGGGGGCTCGATACGCAGTATTTT.

The rearrangement uses TRBV11-3 and TRBJ1-1; 10 bases align to TRBD1. Trimming took 5 bases from V and 6 from J; bases not matched to a gene: 3. In germline, CDR1 is SGHNT, CDR2 YENEEA. This CDR3 is built from 13 residues. The CDR3 here is CASSTGQGPEAFF. For the CDR3, the DNA is TGTGCCAGCAGCACGGGACAGGGGCCTGAAGCTTTCTTT.

The chain combines TRBV19 with TRBJ1-1; TRBD1 matches at 7 bases. The length of the CDR3 is 16 residues. The germline CDR1 and CDR2 sequences are LNHDA and SQIVND (reference sequence). V gave up 5 bases and J gave up 6 bases; unmatched junction bases: 15. The CDR3 here is CASSLRQGGQRAEAFF. In nucleotides, the CDR3 is TGTGCCAGTAGTCTTAGACAGGGCGGTCAGAGGGCTGAAGCTTTCTTT.

This chain uses TRBV7-9 with TRBJ2-1; possibly TRBD2 for D (6 bases). The CDR3 is 16 residues long. Germline loops: CDR1 SEHNR, CDR2 FQNEAQ (reference sequence). The V and J ends lost 1 base and 2 bases respectively, with 12 bases between them. In nucleotides, the CDR3 is TGTGCCAGCAGCTTAGGGACTATCTTTACCTACAATGAGCAGTTCTTC. This translates into CASSLGTIFTYNEQFF.

The chain couples TRBV20-1 to TRBJ1-4, with TRBD1 matching 10 bases. CDR1 is DFQATT and CDR2 is SNEGSKA in the germline V gene (reference sequence). The CDR3 sequence is 16 residues long. The ends lost 3 bases at V and 0 bases at J; junction bases unmatched: 4. CDR3 nucleotide sequence: TGCAGTGCTAGTAGCGACAGGGGGCCAACTAATGAAAAACTGTTTTTT. Translated: CSASSDRGPTNEKLFF.

The chain has TRBV4-3 and TRBJ1-1; D remains unclear. The CDR3 has 15 residues. Per the germline V gene, CDR1 is LGHNA and CDR2 is YSLEER. Trimming left V 0 bases short and J 11 bases short, with 19 bases between. The CDR3: CASSQDRVGKAGAFF. DNA of the CDR3: TGCGCCAGCAGCCAAGATCGGGTAGGCAAAGCCGGGGCTTTCTTT.

The chain recombines TRBV4-3 with TRBJ2-5, with 11 nucleotides matching TRBD2. The CDR3 loop spans 19 amino acids. Germline CDR1 LGHNA, CDR2 YSLEER. The junction had 13 bases not matched to a gene; V was cut back by 0 bases and J by 4 bases. The CDR3 DNA is TGCGCCAGCAGCCAAGAATTAGTACTAGCGGGGGTGGAGGGAGAGACCCAGTACTTC. Translation: CASSQELVLAGVEGETQYF.

V is TRBV5-1 and J is TRBJ1-2; 11 bases line up with TRBD1. The CDR3 is made up of 15 amino acids. The ends lost 4 bases at V and 7 bases at J; junction bases unmatched: 9. The germline V gene encodes CDR1 SGHRS and CDR2 YFSETQ. The CDR3 DNA follows: TGCGCCAGCAGCGATACAGGGACAGGGGGTGGTGGCTACACCTTC. As protein: CASSDTGTGGGGYTF.

The chain has TRBV30 and TRBJ2-5, with D tentatively TRBD2 (6 bases). The germline CDR1 and CDR2 sequences are GTSNPN and SVGIG (reference sequence). CDR3 length equals 12 residues. The V and J ends lost 1 base and 10 bases respectively, with 13 bases between them. The DNA for the CDR3 is TGTGCCTGGAGTGGGAGGGTGAGGGGCCAGTACTTC. Protein: CAWSGRVRGQYF.

The chain uses TRBV19 and TRBJ2-3; D uncertain. CDR3 length: 15 residues. Per the germline V gene, CDR1 is LNHDA and CDR2 is SQIVND (reference sequence). V was shortened by 6 bases and J by 1 base, with 14 bases between the two germline ends. CDR3 protein: CASSSLIRGTDTQYF. The CDR3 bases are TGTGCCAGTAGCTCCTTGATACGGGGCACAGATACGCAGTATTTT.

V gene TRBV20-1 combines with J gene TRBJ2-2, with 8 bases aligning to TRBD2. Trimming cost V 3 bases and J 5 bases; bases outside gene matches: 8. The CDR3 consists of 15 residues. Germline-derived CDR1 and CDR2 are DFQATT and SNEGSKA (reference sequence). This chain's CDR3 is CSASAGGGATGELFF. The CDR3 DNA follows: TGCAGTGCTAGTGCCGGGGGGGGAGCGACCGGGGAGCTGTTTTTT.

The chain uses TRBV30 and TRBJ2-5; 15 bases are shared with TRBD2. In germline, CDR1 is GTSNPN, CDR2 SVGIG (reference sequence). J was trimmed by 4 bases and V by 2 bases; bases with no gene match: 8. CDR3 length: 17 residues. CDR3 amino acids: CAWSPRGLAGGGETQYF. DNA of the CDR3: TGTGCCTGGAGTCCCCGGGGACTAGCGGGAGGCGGAGAGACCCAGTACTTC.

This clone was seen a single time. Other DNA sequences in this specimen translate into the identical CDR3. The rearrangement joins TRBV18 to TRBJ2-7; tentative D call: TRBD2 (5 bases). The CDR3 runs 12 residues. V lost 3 bases and J lost 3, with 6 bases in between. Germline CDR1 is KGHSH and CDR2 is LQKENI. CDR3 loop: CASSPGSYEQYF. CDR3 bases: TGTGCCAGCTCACCGGGGAGCTACGAGCAGTACTTC.

The chain employs TRBV2 and TRBJ2-1; TRBD2 aligns across 8 bases. V was pared by 5 bases and J by 2 bases, with 5 bases of the junction left unmatched. The V gene's germline CDR1 is SNHLY and CDR2 FYNNEI. The CDR3 runs to 15 residues. The CDR3 loop reads CASSRSGSTYNEQFF. The CDR3 coding sequence is TGTGCCAGCAGTAGAAGCGGGAGCACCTACAATGAGCAGTTCTTC.

V and J are TRBV3-1 (or the pseudogene TRBV3-2) and TRBJ2-1; D might be TRBD1 (6 bases). The CDR3 contains 15 residues. V lost 1 base, J lost 1 base, and 8 bases lay in between. Germline CDR1 and CDR2: LGHDT and YNNKEL (reference sequence). The CDR3 DNA sequence: TGTGCCAGCAGCCAAGGTAGGGGGTCCTACAATGAGCAGTTCTTC. Translating gives CASSQGRGSYNEQFF.